This note documents a single T cell receptor (beta chain) sequence. This record comes from a study of graft-versus-host responses after intestinal transplantation. Generated by immunoSEQ multiplex PCR, the TCRdb table keeps only in-frame clones and is missing some. The table lists around 39,000 clones, approximately 89% of them singletons. The CDR3 contains 15 residues. Germline V gene lookup returns CDR1 SGHTA and CDR2 FQGNSA. V was cut by 5 bases and J by 4 bases, with 16 bases left in between. The sequence came from a human patient who received an intestinal transplant, so some T cells may come from the graft donor. Specimen: PBMCs, collected around 270 days after transplant. The chain combines TRBV7-2 with TRBJ2-3; D is perhaps TRBD1 or TRBD2 (5 bases each). Here the CDR3 DNA reads TGTGCCAGCAGCCAGGGACCCTACAAGGCAGATACGCAGTATTTT. This codes for CASSQGPYKADTQYF.